The 8 T cell receptor delta chains in this list originate from one sample, sequenced in a study of gamma-delta chains in newborns, infants, children. TCRdb re-called the reads through CATT. Of around 4,000 delta-chain clones in the sample, less than 40% are singletons; the top ten hold 14%. Sequenced input: blood. These receptors originate from a child who received the measles vaccine.

About this clone itself: This likely came from a read error, as a far larger clone is one base away. This chain links TRDV1 with TRDJ3; TRDD3 aligns across 12 bases. The CDR3 contains 25 residues. Germline lookup yields CDR1 TSWWSYY and CDR2 QGS. V lost 2 bases, J lost 0 bases, and 20 bases stayed unmatched. In DNA, the CDR3 is TGTGCTCTTGGGGAAAGGGGCACCCTACACTGGGGGATACTTCAAGGCTCCTGGGACACCCGACAGATGTTTTTC. Protein: CALGERGTLHWGILQGSWDTRQMFF.

The chain has TRDV1 and TRDJ1, with D possibly being TRDD3 (10 bases). Looked up from germline, CDR1 is TSWWSYY and CDR2 is QGS. Between the trimmed V and J ends, which lost 0 bases and 4 bases, there was a span of 45 bases. The CDR3 runs to 26 residues. DNA for the CDR3: TGTGCTCTTGGGGAACTATCACAACCCTTCCTACGCCCTTTCCGCCCTACTGGGGGATGGCACGATAAACTCATCTTT. Translation: CALGELSQPFLRPFRPTGGWHDKLIF.

A few counts support this clone. V usage is TRDV1 and J usage is TRDJ1, with 13 positions matching TRDD3. The V gene end was trimmed by 0 bases and the J gene end by 3 bases; junction bases not matched to a gene: 13. From germline, CDR1 is TSWWSYY and CDR2 QGS. The CDR3 runs 20 residues. The CDR3 sequence is CALGELRPFSTGGYADKLIF. The CDR3 DNA reads as TGTGCTCTTGGGGAACTACGTCCTTTTAGTACTGGGGGATACGCCGATAAACTCATCTTT.

With respect to this clone: A much larger clone is a single base away; this may be a read error. This sequence joins TRDV1 and TRDJ1, with unresolved D. The V end was cut by 4 bases, the J end by 7 bases, with 22 bases between. From germline, CDR1 is TSWWSYY and CDR2 QGS. This CDR3 comprises 16 residues. The CDR3, as DNA: TGTGCTCTTGGGGCCCGATTTTCCCCCGACGGGGCTAAACTCATCTTT. Translation: CALGARFSPDGAKLIF.

There are a few counts of this clone. J is TRDJ1 and V is TRDV3; TRDD3 matches 8 bases. This CDR3 spans 16 amino acids. Germline V gives CDR1 TVYSNPD, CDR2 GDNSRS (reference sequence). V was clipped by 2 bases and J by 1 base; unmatched bases: 12. The CDR3 sequence is CAFFPRGISITDKLIF. CDR3 bases: TGTGCCTTTTTCCCCCGGGGGATAAGTATCACCGATAAACTCATCTTT.

This clone has a handful of counts. The chain recombines TRDV3 with TRDJ1, with 9 bases aligning to TRDD3. Germline loops: CDR1 TVYSNPD, CDR2 GDNSRS (reference sequence). The CDR3 length is 16 residues. Germline trimming cut 5 bases from V and 4 bases from J; bases unmatched to any gene: 17. CDR3 in amino acids: CARGLGYWGSDDKLIF. The CDR3 nucleotides read TGTGCCAGGGGCCTCGGTTACTGGGGGAGTGACGATAAACTCATCTTT. Full variable domain (rest looked up from reference TRDV3 and TRDJ1): CDKVTQSSPDQTVASGSEVVLLCTYDTVYSNPDLFWYRIRPDYSFQFVFYGDNSRSEGADFTQGRFSVKHILTQKAFHLVISPVRTEDSATYYCARGLGYWGSDDKLIFGKGTRVTVEP.

This clone is termed hyperexpanded. Within the sample, other DNA sequences also encode this same CDR3. The CDR3 reads CALGEQAILGDEGTDKLIF. CDR3 coding DNA: TGTGCTCTTGGGGAACAGGCCATATTGGGGGATGAGGGCACCGATAAACTCATCTTT. This chain links TRDV1 with TRDJ1; TRDD3 aligns across 8 bases. Looked up from germline, CDR1 is TSWWSYY and CDR2 is QGS. The J segment lost 1 base and the V segment lost 1 base, leaving 14 bases of the junction unmatched. The CDR3 extends over 19 amino acids.

The V and J genes are TRDV1 and TRDJ2, with 8 bases fitting TRDD3. The germline V gene encodes CDR1 TSWWSYY and CDR2 QGS. The CDR3 length is 24 residues. Losses at the gene ends were 5 bases for V and 0 bases for J; bases not matched to a gene: 29. The chain's CDR3 is CALGPHRGTPTYWGPKALTAQLFF. CDR3 nucleotides: TGTGCTCTTGGGCCCCATAGGGGTACCCCAACGTACTGGGGGCCGAAAGCTTTGACAGCACAACTCTTCTTT.